This TCR beta chain was sequenced in a study of OX40 agonist ivuxolimab in advanced cancers. In the study overall: Those enrolled were approximately 83% male, with a mean age of 60 years and ages from about 20 to 85. Broader study findings: At 0.1 to 3.0 mg/kg, clonal expansion of CD4+ and CD8+ blood T cells had occurred by week 6.

About this clone: The target antigen is unknown.

The table came from immunoSEQ multiplex PCR; TCRdb's copy has only in-frame clones and leaves some out. Among approximately 76,000 clones, roughly 90% were seen once, and the ten largest hold roughly 10%. This sequence was found in an adult with an advanced solid tumor such as melanoma, head and neck, liver or kidney cancer. Sequenced here: CD4+ or CD8+ T cells sorted from blood, sampled in a trial of the OX40 agonist ivuxolimab.

The CDR3 DNA sequence: TGTGCCAGCAGCTTAGATCAATGGCAGGGGGTCCCTTGCCTCCACTTT. Residues: CASSLDQWQGVPCLHF. The V gene is TRBV11-2, the J gene TRBJ1-6, with TRBD1 matching over 7 bases. From germline, CDR1 is SGHAT and CDR2 FQNNGV. V lost 0 bases, J lost 15 bases, and 14 bases stayed unmatched. This CDR3 is built from 16 residues.